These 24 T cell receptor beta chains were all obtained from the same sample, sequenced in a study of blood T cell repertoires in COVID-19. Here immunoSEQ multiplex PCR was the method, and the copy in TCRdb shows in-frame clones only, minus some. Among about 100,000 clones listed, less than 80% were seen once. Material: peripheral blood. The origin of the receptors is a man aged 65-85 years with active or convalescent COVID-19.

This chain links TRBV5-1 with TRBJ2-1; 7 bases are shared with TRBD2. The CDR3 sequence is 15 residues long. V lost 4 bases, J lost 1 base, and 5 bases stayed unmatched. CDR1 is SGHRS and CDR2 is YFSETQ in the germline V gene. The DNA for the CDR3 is TGCGCCAGCAGCGGGTATAGCGGGTCCTACAATGAGCAGTTCTTC. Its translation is CASSGYSGSYNEQFF. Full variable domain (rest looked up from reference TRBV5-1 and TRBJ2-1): KAGVTQTPRYLIKTRGQQVTLSCSPISGHRSVSWYQQTPGQGLQFLFEYFSETQRNKGNFPGRFSGRQFSNSRSEMNVSTLELGDSALYLCASSGYSGSYNEQFFGPGTRLTVL.

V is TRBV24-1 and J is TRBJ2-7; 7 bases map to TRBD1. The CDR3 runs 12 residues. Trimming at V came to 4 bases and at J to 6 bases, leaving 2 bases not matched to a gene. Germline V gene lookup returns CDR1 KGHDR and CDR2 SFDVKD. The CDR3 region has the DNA TGTGCCACCAGTGACTACAGGGGCGAGCAGTACTTC. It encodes CATSDYRGEQYF.

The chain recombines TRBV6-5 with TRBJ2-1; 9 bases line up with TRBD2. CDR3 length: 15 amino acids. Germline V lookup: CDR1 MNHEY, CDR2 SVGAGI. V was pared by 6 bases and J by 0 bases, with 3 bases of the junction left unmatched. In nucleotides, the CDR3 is TGTGCCAGCAGATCGACTAGCGGCTCCTACAATGAGCAGTTCTTC. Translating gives CASRSTSGSYNEQFF.

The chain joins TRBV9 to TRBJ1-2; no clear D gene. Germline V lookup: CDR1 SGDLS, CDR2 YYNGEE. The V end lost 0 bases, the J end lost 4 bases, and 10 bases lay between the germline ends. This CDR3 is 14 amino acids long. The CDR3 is CASSVGEVTYGYTF. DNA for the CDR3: TGTGCCAGCAGCGTAGGGGAGGTAACCTATGGCTACACCTTC.

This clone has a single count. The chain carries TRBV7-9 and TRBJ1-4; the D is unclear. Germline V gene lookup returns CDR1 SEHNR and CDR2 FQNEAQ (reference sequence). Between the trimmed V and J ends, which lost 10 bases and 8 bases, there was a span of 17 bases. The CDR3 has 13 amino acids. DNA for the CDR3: TGTGCCACACGCGGAGTACCCGACGAAAAACTGTTTTTT. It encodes CATRGVPDEKLFF.

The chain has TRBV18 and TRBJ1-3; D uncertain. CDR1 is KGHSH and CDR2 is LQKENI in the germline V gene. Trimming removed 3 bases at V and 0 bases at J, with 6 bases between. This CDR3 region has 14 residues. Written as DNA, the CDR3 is TGTGCCAGCTCACCCTCGGTCTCTGGAAACACCATATATTTT. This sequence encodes CASSPSVSGNTIYF.

CDR3 sequence: CASSQGTGDRDEQYF. The CDR3 nucleotides read TGTGCCAGCAGCCAAGGGACAGGGGATCGCGACGAGCAGTACTTC. V gene TRBV3-1 (or the pseudogene TRBV3-2) combines with J gene TRBJ2-7; the match to TRBD1 covers 9 bases. The germline CDR1 and CDR2 sequences are LGHDT and YNNKEL (reference sequence). The CDR3 consists of 15 residues. Trimming cost V 1 base and J 5 bases; bases outside gene matches: 6.

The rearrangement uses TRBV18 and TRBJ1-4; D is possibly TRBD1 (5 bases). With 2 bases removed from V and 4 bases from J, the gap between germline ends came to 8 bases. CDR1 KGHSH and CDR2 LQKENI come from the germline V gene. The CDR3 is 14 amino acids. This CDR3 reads CASSPRRGNEKLFF. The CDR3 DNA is TGTGCCAGCTCACCAAGGAGGGGTAATGAAAAACTGTTTTTT. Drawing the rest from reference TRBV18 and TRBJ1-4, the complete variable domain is NAGVMQNPRHLVRRRGQEARLRCSPMKGHSHVYWYRQLPEEGLKFMVYLQKENIIDESGMPKERFSAEFPKEGPSILRIQQVVRGDSAAYFCASSPRRGNEKLFFGSGTQLSVL.

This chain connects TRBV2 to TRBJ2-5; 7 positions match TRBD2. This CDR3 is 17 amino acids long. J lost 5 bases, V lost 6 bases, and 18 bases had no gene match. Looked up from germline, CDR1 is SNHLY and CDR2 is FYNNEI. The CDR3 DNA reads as TGTGCCAGCAGGCGCGGGGGTAGTTCACCGGGCCGGGAGACCCAGTACTTC. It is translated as CASRRGGSSPGRETQYF.

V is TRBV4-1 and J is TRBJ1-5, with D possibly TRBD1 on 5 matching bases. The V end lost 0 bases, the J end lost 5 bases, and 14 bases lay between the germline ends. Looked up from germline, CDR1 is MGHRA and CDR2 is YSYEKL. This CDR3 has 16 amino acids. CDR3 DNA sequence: TGCGCCAGCAGCCAAGAATATACGGGGGGGTATCAGCCCCAGCATTTT. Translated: CASSQEYTGGYQPQHF.

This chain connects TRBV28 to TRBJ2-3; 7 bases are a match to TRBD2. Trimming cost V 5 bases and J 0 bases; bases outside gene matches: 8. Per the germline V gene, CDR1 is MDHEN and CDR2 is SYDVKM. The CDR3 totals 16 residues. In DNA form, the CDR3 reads TGTGCCAGCAGTCCCCCGGGCGGGGGAAGCACAGATACGCAGTATTTT. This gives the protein CASSPPGGGSTDTQYF.

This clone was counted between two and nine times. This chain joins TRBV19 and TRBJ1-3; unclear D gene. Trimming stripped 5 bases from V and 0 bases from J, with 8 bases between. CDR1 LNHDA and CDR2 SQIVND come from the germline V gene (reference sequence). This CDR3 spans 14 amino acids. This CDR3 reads CASSRRSSGNTIYF. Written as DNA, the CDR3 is TGTGCCAGTAGTCGGAGAAGCTCTGGAAACACCATATATTTT.

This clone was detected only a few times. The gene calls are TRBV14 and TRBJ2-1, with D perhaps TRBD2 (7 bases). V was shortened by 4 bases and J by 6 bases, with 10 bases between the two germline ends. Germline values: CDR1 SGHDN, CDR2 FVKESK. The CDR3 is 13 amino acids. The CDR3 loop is CASSPRGANEQFF. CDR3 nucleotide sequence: TGTGCCAGCAGCCCCCGGGGGGCCAATGAGCAGTTCTTC.

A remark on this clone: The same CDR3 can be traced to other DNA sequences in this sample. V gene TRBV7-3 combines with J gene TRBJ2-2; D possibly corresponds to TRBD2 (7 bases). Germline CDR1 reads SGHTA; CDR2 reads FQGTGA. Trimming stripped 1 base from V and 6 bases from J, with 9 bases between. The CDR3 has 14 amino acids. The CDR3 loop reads CASSLMGGPGELFF. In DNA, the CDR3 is TGTGCCAGCAGCTTAATGGGGGGGCCCGGGGAGCTGTTTTTT.

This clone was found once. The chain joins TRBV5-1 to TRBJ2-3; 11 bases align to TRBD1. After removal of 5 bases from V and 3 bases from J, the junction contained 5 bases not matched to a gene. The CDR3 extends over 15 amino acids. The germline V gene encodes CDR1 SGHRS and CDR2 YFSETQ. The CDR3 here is CASSRGQGVTDTQYF. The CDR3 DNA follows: TGCGCCAGCAGTCGGGGACAGGGGGTGACAGATACGCAGTATTTT.

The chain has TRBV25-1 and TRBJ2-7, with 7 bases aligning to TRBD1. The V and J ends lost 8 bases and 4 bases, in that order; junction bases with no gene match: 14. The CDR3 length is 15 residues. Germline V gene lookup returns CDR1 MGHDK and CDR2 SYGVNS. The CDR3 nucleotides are TGTGCCAGCCAGACCTCCGGACAGGCCCTGTACGAGCAGTACTTC. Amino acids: CASQTSGQALYEQYF.

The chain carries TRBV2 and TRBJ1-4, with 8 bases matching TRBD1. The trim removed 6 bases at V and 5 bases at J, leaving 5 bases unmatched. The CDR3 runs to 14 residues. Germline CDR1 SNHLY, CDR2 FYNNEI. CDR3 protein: CASREDRVNEKLFF. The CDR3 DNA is TGTGCCAGCAGGGAGGACAGGGTGAATGAAAAACTGTTTTTT.

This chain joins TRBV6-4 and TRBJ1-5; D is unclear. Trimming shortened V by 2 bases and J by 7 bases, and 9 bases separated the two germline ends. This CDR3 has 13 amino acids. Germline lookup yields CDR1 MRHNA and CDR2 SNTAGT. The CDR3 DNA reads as TGTGCCAGCAGTGACAGGGAGGGACAGCCCCAGCATTTT. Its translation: CASSDREGQPQHF.

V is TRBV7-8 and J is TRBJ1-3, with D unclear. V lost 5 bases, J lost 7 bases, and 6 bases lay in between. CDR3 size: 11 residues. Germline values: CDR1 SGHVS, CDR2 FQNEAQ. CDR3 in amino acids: CASSPRNTIYF. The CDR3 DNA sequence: TGTGCCAGCAGCCCCCGGAACACCATATATTTT.

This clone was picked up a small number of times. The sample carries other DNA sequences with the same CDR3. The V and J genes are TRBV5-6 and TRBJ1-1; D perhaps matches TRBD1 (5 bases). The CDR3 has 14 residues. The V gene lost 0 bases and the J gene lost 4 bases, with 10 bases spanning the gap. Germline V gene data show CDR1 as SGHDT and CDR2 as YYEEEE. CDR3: CASSLVPTGTEAFF. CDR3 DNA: TGTGCCAGCAGCTTGGTTCCTACAGGCACTGAAGCTTTCTTT.

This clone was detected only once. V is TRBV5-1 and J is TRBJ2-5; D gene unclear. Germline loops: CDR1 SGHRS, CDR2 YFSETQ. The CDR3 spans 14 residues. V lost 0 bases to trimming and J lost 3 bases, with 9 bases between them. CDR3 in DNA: TGCGCCAGCAGCTTGGCCACGGCGGAAGAGACCCAGTACTTC. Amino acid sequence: CASSLATAEETQYF.

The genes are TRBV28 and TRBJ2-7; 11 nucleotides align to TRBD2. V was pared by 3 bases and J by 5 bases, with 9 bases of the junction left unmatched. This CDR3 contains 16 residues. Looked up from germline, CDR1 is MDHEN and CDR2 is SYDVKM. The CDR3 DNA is TGTGCCAGCAGTTTCCCCCGGACTAGCGGGTCCCACGAGCAGTACTTC. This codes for CASSFPRTSGSHEQYF.

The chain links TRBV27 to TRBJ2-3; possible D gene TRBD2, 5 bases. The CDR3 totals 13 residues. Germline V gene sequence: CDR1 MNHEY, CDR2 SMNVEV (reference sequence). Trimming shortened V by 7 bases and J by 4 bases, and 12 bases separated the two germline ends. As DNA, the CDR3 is TGTGCCAGCACGCACGTCGGGGCAGATACGCAGTATTTT. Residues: CASTHVGADTQYF.

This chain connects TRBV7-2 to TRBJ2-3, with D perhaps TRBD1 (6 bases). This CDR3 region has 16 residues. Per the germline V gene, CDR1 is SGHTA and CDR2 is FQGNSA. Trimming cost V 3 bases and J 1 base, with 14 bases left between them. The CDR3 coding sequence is TGTGCCAGCAGCTTGGGTGGTGCAGGGGGCACAGATACGCAGTATTTT. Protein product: CASSLGGAGGTDTQYF.